Following are 23 T cell receptor beta chains from one sample sequenced in a study of blood T cell repertoires in COVID-19. The repertoire was sequenced with immunoSEQ multiplex PCR; TCRdb's copy has only in-frame clones and lacks some. Counted here are approximately 250,000 clones, about 87% occurring once; the ten biggest clones make up roughly 8.6%. The sequenced material came from peripheral blood. The receptors originated from a human donor in a cohort sampled during active COVID-19.

This rearrangement joins TRBV20-1 to TRBJ2-3; possible D gene TRBD2, 6 bases. Germline V gene data show CDR1 as DFQATT and CDR2 as SNEGSKA (reference sequence). The CDR3 consists of 11 residues. Between the trimmed V and J ends, which lost 7 bases and 4 bases, there was a span of 9 bases. The CDR3 loop reads CSEASADTQYF. The CDR3 DNA is TGCAGTGAGGCTAGCGCAGATACGCAGTATTTT.

J is TRBJ2-5 and V is TRBV5-1; D uncertain. Germline CDR1 is SGHRS and CDR2 is YFSETQ. This CDR3 comprises 14 residues. Deletions cut 0 bases from V and 2 bases from J, with 8 bases between. CDR3 protein: CASSLERRQETQYF. The CDR3 bases are TGCGCCAGCAGCTTGGAGAGGCGTCAAGAGACCCAGTACTTC.

V and J are TRBV7-9 and TRBJ2-2; TRBD2 agrees at 9 bases. The length of the CDR3 is 17 residues. Germline CDR1 reads SEHNR; CDR2 reads FQNEAQ (reference sequence). Trimming at V came to 3 bases and at J to 7 bases, leaving 12 bases not matched to a gene. The CDR3 DNA reads as TGTGCCAGCAGCTTTAGCGGCGCGGGGGGGCGTGTCGGGGAGCTGTTTTTT. Residues: CASSFSGAGGRVGELFF. Together with reference TRBV7-9 and TRBJ2-2, the CDR3 gives the full variable domain: DTGVSQNPRHKITKRGQNVTFRCDPISEHNRLYWYRQTLGQGPEFLTYFQNEAQLEKSRLLSDRFSAERPKGSFSTLEIQRTEQGDSAMYLCASSFSGAGGRVGELFFGEGSRLTVL.

The J gene is TRBJ1-1, the V gene TRBV18, with no clear D. Germline V CDR1 and CDR2: KGHSH, LQKENI. Trimming took off 6 bases at V and 0 bases at J, with 11 bases between the two ends. The CDR3 contains 14 residues. Here the CDR3 DNA reads TGTGCCAGCTCCAGGACTGAAGTGAACACTGAAGCTTTCTTT. This sequence encodes CASSRTEVNTEAFF.

The rearrangement joins TRBV20-1 to TRBJ1-1; no definite D call. The V gene lost 3 bases and the J gene lost 5 bases, with 4 bases spanning the gap. The CDR3 has 10 amino acids. CDR1 DFQATT and CDR2 SNEGSKA come from the germline V gene (reference sequence). CDR3 DNA: TGCAGTGCTAGCTTTACTGAAGCTTTCTTT. Translation gives CSASFTEAFF.

The CDR3 nucleotides are TGTGCCAGCAGCCCCACCGTGGCGAGGAGTGTATACAATGAGCAGTTCTTC. Translation: CASSPTVARSVYNEQFF. This rearrangement joins TRBV5-5 to TRBJ2-1; the D is unclear. This CDR3 region has 17 residues. Trimming stripped 4 bases from V and 4 bases from J, with 21 bases between. The germline V gene encodes CDR1 SGHKS and CDR2 YYEKEE (reference sequence).

This chain links TRBV2 with TRBJ2-3; D perhaps matches TRBD1 (6 bases). Between the trimmed V and J ends, which lost 4 bases and 6 bases, there was a span of 11 bases. The length of the CDR3 is 13 residues. Germline V CDR1 and CDR2: SNHLY, FYNNEI. This chain's CDR3 is CASSGPRGDTQYF. The CDR3 region has the DNA TGTGCCAGCAGTGGCCCCAGGGGCGATACGCAGTATTTT.

The CDR3 region is CASSLVGEETQYF. The DNA for the CDR3 is TGCGCCAGCAGCTTGGTCGGGGAAGAGACCCAGTACTTC. The chain has TRBV5-1 and TRBJ2-5, with D maybe TRBD2 (5 bases). Germline assignment: CDR1 SGHRS and CDR2 YFSETQ. The CDR3 is made up of 13 amino acids. The ends were cut back, 0 bases at V and 3 bases at J, with 6 bases in the middle.

The chain uses TRBV10-1 and TRBJ2-3; the D gene is possibly TRBD1 (6 bases). Germline V CDR1 and CDR2: WNHNN, SYGVQD (reference sequence). This CDR3 region has 15 residues. Trimming shortened V by 0 bases and J by 1 base, and 8 bases separated the two germline ends. The CDR3 reads CASSESNRGTDTQYF. The CDR3 DNA is TGCGCCAGCAGTGAGTCGAACAGGGGCACAGATACGCAGTATTTT.

This chain joins TRBV27 and TRBJ1-4, with D perhaps matching TRBD1 (6 bases). Trimming removed 5 bases from V and 7 bases from J, with 17 bases in between. CDR3 length: 15 amino acids. The germline V gene encodes CDR1 MNHEY and CDR2 SMNVEV (reference sequence). Written as DNA, the CDR3 is TGTGCCAGCAGTAACCTCAGGGGCGGTGGTGAAAAACTGTTTTTT. This codes for CASSNLRGGGEKLFF.

The CDR3 nucleotides are TGCGCCAGCAGCTTGGCCGGAGGGATTAAAGCGGAAAAACTGTTTTTT. It codes for CASSLAGGIKAEKLFF. V gene TRBV5-1 combines with J gene TRBJ1-4; D not resolved. Deletions cut 0 bases from V and 8 bases from J, with 17 bases between. This CDR3 contains 16 residues. CDR1 SGHRS and CDR2 YFSETQ come from the germline V gene.

CDR3 sequence: CASSPRDRGQNTQYF. CDR3 bases: TGTGCCAGCAGCCCCCGGGACAGGGGGCAAAATACGCAGTATTTT. The rearrangement joins TRBV11-1 to TRBJ2-3; TRBD1 agrees at 12 bases. Germline-derived CDR1 and CDR2 are SGHAT and FQDESV (reference sequence). With 5 bases clipped from V and 7 bases from J, the junction kept 7 bases outside the gene matches. CDR3 length: 15 amino acids.

The sample holds a few counts of this clone. The rearrangement uses TRBV12-3 or TRBV12-4 and TRBJ1-1; TRBD1 aligns across 9 bases. V was clipped by 6 bases and J by 10 bases; unmatched bases: 9. The CDR3 length is 13 residues. The CDR3 sequence is CASRLRDRVRAFF. CDR3 DNA: TGTGCCAGCAGGCTTAGGGACAGGGTTAGAGCTTTCTTT.

The chain has TRBV5-5 and TRBJ1-1; D remains unclear. This CDR3 contains 13 residues. V lost 0 bases, J lost 4 bases, and 7 bases lay in between. Germline CDR1 and CDR2: SGHKS and YYEKEE (reference sequence). The chain's CDR3 is CASSLGVTTEAFF. Written as DNA, the CDR3 is TGTGCCAGCAGCTTGGGAGTAACCACTGAAGCTTTCTTT.

This clone has more than one count but fewer than ten. V is TRBV4-2 and J is TRBJ1-5; tentatively, D is TRBD1 (6 bases). V dropped 0 bases and J dropped 4 bases, with 19 bases sitting between them. This CDR3 has 18 amino acids. In germline, CDR1 is LGHNA, CDR2 YNFKEQ. CDR3 sequence reads: CASSQDLTGSGRNQPQHF. The CDR3 region has the DNA TGTGCCAGCAGCCAAGATCTTACAGGGTCGGGGAGAAATCAGCCCCAGCATTTT.

V usage is TRBV5-1 and J usage is TRBJ2-3; weak D call: TRBD1 (5 bases). The germline V and J ends were trimmed by 0 bases and 0 bases, with 8 bases remaining between them. Germline CDR1 SGHRS, CDR2 YFSETQ. The CDR3 loop spans 15 amino acids. CDR3 residues: CASSLGGTSTDTQYF. CDR3 coding DNA: TGCGCCAGCAGCTTGGGGGGCACTAGCACAGATACGCAGTATTTT.

V is TRBV28 and J is TRBJ2-2; tentative D call: TRBD1 (7 bases). The germline V gene has CDR1 MDHEN and CDR2 SYDVKM. CDR3 size: 16 residues. The V and J ends lost 3 bases and 7 bases respectively, with 18 bases between them. CDR3 in amino acids: CASSFPSTGEVGELFF. CDR3 in DNA: TGTGCCAGCAGTTTTCCATCTACAGGGGAGGTCGGGGAGCTGTTTTTT.

Comment on this clone: The same CDR3 is also encoded by other DNA sequences in this sample. The V call is TRBV15, the J call TRBJ2-1, with a tentative D call TRBD2 (5 bases). Germline CDR1 reads LNHNV; CDR2 reads YYDKDF (reference sequence). The V end was cut by 2 bases, the J end by 8 bases, with 10 bases between. The CDR3 spans 13 residues. The CDR3 reads CATSRNSGYEQFF. CDR3 DNA: TGTGCCACCAGCAGAAATTCGGGGTATGAGCAGTTCTTC.

The chain couples TRBV5-6 to TRBJ1-2, with a possible D match to TRBD1 (5 bases). This CDR3 has 15 amino acids. Trimming took 0 bases from V and 0 from J, leaving 9 bases between them. From germline, CDR1 is SGHDT and CDR2 YYEEEE. The CDR3 spells CASSLVGEANYGYTF. CDR3 DNA: TGTGCCAGCAGCTTGGTAGGGGAAGCTAACTATGGCTACACCTTC.

The gene calls are TRBV5-6 and TRBJ1-3, with a tentative D call TRBD1 (5 bases). This CDR3 contains 14 residues. V dropped 0 bases and J dropped 7 bases, with 11 bases sitting between them. Germline-derived CDR1 and CDR2 are SGHDT and YYEEEE. The CDR3 DNA reads TGTGCCAGCAGCTTGGATGGGGCTCGGAACACCATATATTTT. Translating gives CASSLDGARNTIYF.

The chain combines TRBV7-9 with TRBJ2-1; TRBD1 agrees at 7 bases. Germline V lookup: CDR1 SEHNR, CDR2 FQNEAQ (reference sequence). The CDR3 consists of 14 residues. J gave up 6 bases and V 2 bases, and 4 bases lay outside the gene matches. In nucleotides, the CDR3 is TGTGCCAGCAGCTTATTCGCAGGGGGCAATGAGCAGTTCTTC. Its protein product is CASSLFAGGNEQFF.

The chain couples TRBV6-5 to TRBJ2-7; D is perhaps TRBD2 (6 bases). Germline V lookup: CDR1 MNHEY, CDR2 SVGAGI. The CDR3 extends over 14 amino acids. Trimming removed 2 bases from V and 3 bases from J, with 11 bases in between. CDR3: CASSYPGLFYEQYF. CDR3 bases: TGTGCCAGCAGTTACCCGGGACTCTTCTACGAGCAGTACTTC.

The DNA of the CDR3 is TGTGCCAGCGAGGTTAGCTCCTACAATGAGCAGTTCTTC. Protein: CASEVSSYNEQFF. The chain has TRBV11-2 and TRBJ2-1; no clear D. The CDR3 is made up of 13 amino acids. In germline, CDR1 is SGHAT, CDR2 FQNNGV. The V gene lost 8 bases and the J gene lost 0 bases, with 8 bases spanning the gap.